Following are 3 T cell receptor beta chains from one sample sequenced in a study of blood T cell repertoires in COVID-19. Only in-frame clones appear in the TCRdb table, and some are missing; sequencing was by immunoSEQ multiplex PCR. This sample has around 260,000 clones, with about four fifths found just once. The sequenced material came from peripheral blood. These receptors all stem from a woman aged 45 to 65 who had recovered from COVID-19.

In nucleotides, the CDR3 is TGTGCCAGCAGTTTACGACATGCCCCCTACGAGCAGTACTTC. Translation: CASSLRHAPYEQYF. The chain couples TRBV28 to TRBJ2-7; D is ambiguous. Deletions cut 2 bases from V and 2 bases from J, with 10 bases between. Germline V lookup: CDR1 MDHEN, CDR2 SYDVKM. The CDR3 runs to 14 residues. The full variable domain, with the rest looked up from reference TRBV28 and TRBJ2-7, is DVKVTQSSRYLVKRTGEKVFLECVQDMDHENMFWYRQDPGLGLRLIYFSYDVKMKEKGDIPEGYSVSREKKERFSLILESASTNQTSMYLCASSLRHAPYEQYFGPGTRLTVT.

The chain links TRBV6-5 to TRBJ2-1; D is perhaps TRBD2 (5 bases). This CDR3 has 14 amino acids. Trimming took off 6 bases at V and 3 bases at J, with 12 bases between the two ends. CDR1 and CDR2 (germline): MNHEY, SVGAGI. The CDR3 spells CASSPRASYNEQFF. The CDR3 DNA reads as TGTGCCAGCAGCCCGCGGGCAAGCTACAATGAGCAGTTCTTC.

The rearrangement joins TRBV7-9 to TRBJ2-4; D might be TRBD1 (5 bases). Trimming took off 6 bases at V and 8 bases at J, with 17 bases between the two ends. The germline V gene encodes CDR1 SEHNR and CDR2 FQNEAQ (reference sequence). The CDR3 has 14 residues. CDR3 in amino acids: CASSPSGAGDIQYF. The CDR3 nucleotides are TGTGCCAGCAGTCCCTCTGGGGCCGGAGACATTCAGTACTTC.